This T cell receptor beta chain was observed in a study of T-cell memory formation after mild COVID-19. Study overall: TCR clustering was largely donor specific. General study results and limits: Clones which contracted sat mainly in CM and EM if CD4+, and in EMRA if CD8+.

CDR1 MNHNS and CDR2 SASEGT come from the germline V gene. This CDR3 has 14 residues. J lost 8 bases, V lost 7 bases, and 12 bases had no gene match. About this clonotype: Its antigen is currently unknown.

In TCRdb, the 5' RACE reads were re-called with MiXCR into one record per CDR3 protein. The table has more than 400,000 distinct CDR3 sequences, 15% to 20% seen once. V and J are TRBV6-1 and TRBJ1-2; TRBD1 aligns across 8 bases. Specimen: PBMCs or a T cell subset sorted from them (not recorded which). This sequence originates from an adult woman who had mild COVID-19 (a few samples of this study predate the infection). Cell type and time point are not known. Written as DNA, the CDR3 is TGTGCCAGCACCCTTCAGGTGACAGGGGTCGGCTACACCTTC. This codes for CASTLQVTGVGYTF.